This TCR beta chain was recovered during a study of blood T cell repertoires in COVID-19. Turning to the study itself: From the United States, Italy and Spain came samples of acute and convalescent COVID-19.

In the original workflow: Quantification of nucleated cells was approximated via reference gene primer amplification. Method: immunoSEQ multiplex PCR; TCRdb's copy keeps in-frame clones and lacks some. V and J calls and clone size are copied from that table; D and trimming were computed from the DNA. The sample lists over 150,000 clones, roughly 84% seen once, with less than 3.5% in the top ten. The germline V gene has CDR1 MNHEY and CDR2 SVGAGI. V dropped 8 bases and J dropped 4 bases, with 8 bases sitting between them. The CDR3 runs to 11 residues. This clone was recorded once. This rearrangement joins TRBV6-5 to TRBJ1-1; D unclear. This receptor was identified in a woman aged 55-75 years with acute or convalescent COVID-19. Sequences were obtained from peripheral blood. CDR3 nucleotide sequence: TGTGCCAGCTTTGGGCCCACTGAAGCTTTCTTT. It specifies CASFGPTEAFF.